This is a list of T cell receptor beta chains from one sample in a study of T cells in Graves' hyperthyroidism and ophthalmopathy. TCRdb used MiXCR to reprocess the multiplex PCR reads, holding one entry per CDR3 protein. This table has hundreds of thousands of distinct CDR3 sequences, approximately 18% appearing once. Specimen: blood. Every receptor here comes from a woman aged 45-60 years with Graves' hyperthyroidism that later progressed to Graves' ophthalmopathy. The CDR3 runs from the conserved cysteine through the conserved F or W. D genes are given only for firm matches. The size of a clone is reported for some rows only, either as once, few or many, or as a class for expanded clones.

abundance,j_gene,v_gene,d_gene,CDR3aa,CDR3nt
many,TRBJ1-1,TRBV14,TRBD1,CASSQDKRWTGSRTEAFF,TGTGCCAGCAGCCAAGATAAGCGATGGACAGGGAGCCGCACTGAAGCTTTCTTT
few,TRBJ2-1,TRBV6-6,NA,CASSYRSSYNEQFF,TGTGCCAGCAGTTACCGCAGTTCCTACAATGAGCAGTTCTTC
many,TRBJ1-2,TRBV3-1,NA,CASSQIHVNYGYTF,TGTGCCAGCAGCCAAATACACGTGAACTATGGCTACACCTTC
NA,TRBJ1-5,TRBV29-1,NA,CSVGDGGNQPQHF,TGCAGCGTTGGGGACGGGGGCAATCAGCCCCAGCATTTT
NA,TRBJ2-7,TRBV5-1,TRBD1,CASSLGDRFYEQYF,TGCGCCAGCAGCTTGGGGGACAGGTTCTACGAGCAGTACTTC
many,TRBJ2-1,TRBV7-2,TRBD2,CASSDSGGTYNEQFF,TGTGCCAGCAGCGATAGCGGGGGGACCTACAATGAGCAGTTCTTC
many,TRBJ2-1,TRBV5-1,TRBD1,CASSFDLISGQDLYNEQFF,TGCGCCAGCAGTTTCGATTTAATCTCGGGACAGGACCTCTACAATGAGCAGTTCTTC
NA,TRBJ1-2,TRBV6-1,NA,CASSPSGWAGGGYGYTF,TGTGCCAGCAGTCCTTCAGGGTGGGCAGGAGGAGGTTATGGCTACACCTTC
NA,TRBJ1-5,TRBV6-2/TRBV6-3,NA,CASSPRFDGDAQPQHF,TGTGCCAGCAGCCCTCGGTTCGACGGGGATGCACAGCCCCAGCATTTT
many,TRBJ2-7,TRBV20-1,NA,CSARGHPYEQYF,TGCAGTGCTAGAGGACACCCCTACGAGCAGTACTTC
many,TRBJ1-6,TRBV18,NA,CASSPETGVNSPLHF,TGTGCCAGCTCACCCGAGACAGGCGTGAATTCACCCCTCCACTTT
many,TRBJ2-1,TRBV5-6,NA,CASSPPSGPHNEQFF,TGTGCCAGCAGCCCTCCGTCGGGACCTCACAATGAGCAGTTCTTC
many,TRBJ2-7,TRBV3-1,NA,CASSQGTPWEQYF,TGTGCCAGCAGCCAGGGGACTCCTTGGGAGCAGTACTTC
NA,TRBJ1-2,TRBV12-3/TRBV12-4,NA,CASSSQAANYGYTF,TGTGCCAGCAGCTCACAGGCAGCTAACTATGGCTACACCTTC
few,TRBJ1-1,TRBV9,NA,CASSFRREGTEAFF,TGTGCCAGCAGCTTCCGTAGGGAGGGGACTGAAGCTTTCTTT
NA,TRBJ2-7,TRBV29-1,NA,CSVKLMGRAYEQYF,TGCAGCGTGAAACTTATGGGCCGCGCCTACGAGCAGTACTTC
NA,TRBJ2-1,TRBV6-2/TRBV6-3,TRBD2,CASSPLAGGPSYNEQFF,TGTGCCAGCAGTCCTCTAGCGGGGGGGCCTTCCTACAATGAGCAGTTCTTC
many,TRBJ2-5,TRBV20-1,NA,CSARDHIVTQYF,TGCAGTGCCCGGGACCATATTGTGACCCAGTACTTC
few,TRBJ2-5,TRBV10-3,NA,CAIGHVGSQETQYF,TGTGCCATCGGGCATGTGGGTTCACAAGAGACCCAGTACTTC
NA,TRBJ1-3,TRBV6-2/TRBV6-3,NA,CASSWTDRGTGNTIHF,TGTGCCAGCAGTTGGACCGATAGGGGGACTGGAAACACCATACATTTT
NA,TRBJ1-1,TRBV3-1,TRBD1,CASTPTGGTEAFF,TGTGCCAGCACCCCGACAGGGGGCACTGAAGCTTTCTTT
NA,TRBJ2-7,TRBV29-1,NA,CSVEEMPTGHEQYF,TGCAGCGTTGAAGAGATGCCCACAGGGCACGAGCAGTACTTC
NA,TRBJ2-5,TRBV20-1,NA,CSASSIQETQYF,TGCAGTGCTAGCTCCATTCAAGAGACCCAGTACTTC
many,TRBJ2-1,TRBV20-1,TRBD2,CSARDRGSGGIHEQFF,TGCAGTGCTAGAGACCGGGGGAGCGGGGGGATACATGAGCAGTTCTTC
many,TRBJ2-2,TRBV5-1,NA,CASSLSRNTGELFF,TGCGCCAGCAGCTTGAGCCGGAACACCGGGGAGCTGTTTTTT
few,TRBJ2-1,TRBV20-1,TRBD1,CSATDRPYNEQFF,TGCAGTGCCACGGACAGGCCTTACAATGAGCAGTTCTTC
NA,TRBJ1-3,TRBV9,NA,CASSVEADSGNTIYF,TGTGCCAGCAGCGTAGAAGCGGACTCTGGAAACACCATATATTTT
many,TRBJ2-7,TRBV2,NA,CASTRGTPAYEQYF,TGTGCCAGCACCCGCGGGACCCCCGCGTACGAGCAGTACTTC
NA,TRBJ1-1,TRBV14,NA,CASSQELGSEAFF,TGTGCCAGCAGCCAAGAATTAGGCAGTGAAGCTTTCTTT
many,TRBJ2-1,TRBV7-3,TRBD2,CASSSNRWTSGGGLEQFF,TGTGCCAGCAGCTCGAACCGATGGACTAGCGGGGGGGGCTTAGAGCAGTTCTTC
NA,TRBJ2-7,TRBV4-2,NA,CASSQAGAPSYEQYF,TGTGCCAGCAGCCAAGCAGGGGCCCCCTCCTACGAGCAGTACTTC
many,TRBJ2-5,TRBV20-1,NA,CSARDPQGRETQYF,TGCAGTGCTAGAGATCCTCAGGGTCGGGAGACCCAGTACTTC
many,TRBJ2-3,TRBV20-1,TRBD1,CSARPVDRGPADTQYF,TGCAGTGCAAGACCCGTGGACAGGGGTCCTGCAGATACGCAGTATTTT
NA,TRBJ1-6,TRBV6-5,NA,CASSYRVLVNSPLHF,TGTGCCAGCAGTTACAGGGTTCTCGTGAATTCACCCCTCCACTTT
many,TRBJ1-1,TRBV5-1,NA,CASSLGREPNTEAFF,TGCGCCAGCAGCTTGGGTCGGGAGCCGAACACTGAAGCTTTCTTT
many,TRBJ1-1,TRBV13,TRBD1,CASAGGTEAFF,TGTGCCAGCGCAGGGGGCACTGAAGCTTTCTTT
NA,TRBJ1-3,TRBV2,NA,CASSEVVAYPGNTIYF,TGTGCCAGCAGTGAGGTAGTGGCCTACCCGGGAAACACCATATATTTT
few,TRBJ2-2,TRBV12-3/TRBV12-4,NA,CASSRAFNTGELFF,TGTGCCAGCAGCCGGGCCTTTAACACCGGGGAGCTGTTTTTT
NA,TRBJ2-3,TRBV20-1,TRBD2,CSARATTSGADTQYF,TGCAGTGCTAGAGCTACGACTAGCGGGGCCGATACGCAGTATTTT
NA,TRBJ2-5,TRBV24-1,NA,CATSEPTGTEAQYF,TGTGCCACCAGTGAACCGACAGGGACTGAGGCCCAGTACTTC